This entry lists 2 T cell receptor beta chains sequenced from one sample in a study of T-cell reconstitution after alpha-beta-depleted transplantation in children. Unique molecular identifiers were incorporated during preparation of the TCRbeta library. TCRdb used MiXCR to reprocess the PCR reads, holding one entry per CDR3 protein. The data contain some 590,000 distinct CDR3 sequences, 8% to 11% of them singletons. Here the sequenced sample was PBMCs from the stem cell graft donor, taken from the stem cell graft. These receptors originate from a human donor who donated a stem cell graft to a child with acute myeloid leukemia.

The chain is built from TRBV28 and TRBJ2-7; 12 bases line up with TRBD2. Germline-derived CDR1 and CDR2 are MDHEN and SYDVKM. The CDR3 is 15 residues long. With V trimmed by 4 bases and J by 5 bases, 6 bases remained unmatched. This chain's CDR3 is CASSSLAGGRHEQYF. CDR3 DNA: TGTGCCAGCAGTTCCCTAGCGGGAGGGCGACACGAGCAGTACTTC.

This chain connects TRBV20-1 to TRBJ2-1, with 10 bases aligning to TRBD2. Germline V lookup: CDR1 DFQATT, CDR2 SNEGSKA (reference sequence). CDR3 length: 15 residues. V was clipped by 1 base and J by 8 bases; unmatched bases: 8. CDR3 sequence: CSARGLAGEVDEQFF. CDR3 DNA: TGCAGTGCTAGAGGCCTAGCGGGAGAGGTCGATGAGCAGTTCTTC.